The 6 T cell receptor beta chains below come from one sample, sequenced in a study of glioma-infiltrating T cells. The iRepertoire nested amplicon-rescue multiplex PCR amplified TCR alpha and beta CDR3s from RNA. MiXCR, run by TCRdb on the multiplex PCR reads, gives a single entry per CDR3 protein. The sample comprises a few hundred thousand distinct CDR3 sequences, roughly 41% of which are singletons, and more than 10% rests with the top ten. The source material was glioma tissue, nonneoplastic brain tissue, or PBMCs (not recorded which). The receptors shown here come from a human donor with low-grade glioma or glioblastoma, undergoing nonglioma brain surgery, or in good health (not recorded which).

The chain's CDR3 is CASRHRGANYGYTF. CDR3 coding DNA: TGTGCCAGCCGTCACAGGGGGGCTAACTATGGCTACACCTTC. The chain uses TRBV28 and TRBJ1-2, with 8 bases that match TRBD1. V was clipped by 8 bases and J by 0 bases; unmatched bases: 5. Germline V gene lookup returns CDR1 MDHEN and CDR2 SYDVKM. The CDR3 is made up of 14 amino acids.

A remark on this clonotype: Since a much larger clone is just one base distant, this may be a read error. Lacking the conserved final phenylalanine or tryptophan, this CDR3 likely reflects a read error. This rearrangement joins TRBV20-1 to TRBJ1-1; D ambiguous. Trimming stripped 3 bases from V and 5 bases from J, with 10 bases between. The CDR3 has 12 residues. The germline CDR1 and CDR2 sequences are DFQATT and SNEGSKA (reference sequence). CDR3 in DNA: TGCAGTGCTAGTGTTGGGGAAACTGAAGCTTTCCTT. Translated: CSASVGETEAFL.

In its sample, this clonotype was seen many times. The chain joins TRBV6-1 to TRBJ1-4; 7 nucleotides agree with TRBD1. Per the germline V gene, CDR1 is MNHNS and CDR2 is SASEGT. V was pared by 8 bases and J by 0 bases, with 9 bases of the junction left unmatched. The CDR3 loop spans 16 amino acids. CDR3: CASCGQAPATNEKLFF. CDR3 sequence (DNA): TGTGCCAGCTGTGGACAGGCTCCAGCAACTAATGAAAAACTGTTTTTT.

In regard to this clonotype: A junction boundary mismatches the germline segment, possibly from a read error. The chain employs TRBV28 and TRBJ1-1; D gene ambiguous. Germline V gene sequence: CDR1 MDHEN, CDR2 SYDVKM. CDR3 size: 16 residues. CDR3 residues: CASGFLATRMNTGAFF. The CDR3 DNA follows: TGTGCCAGCGGTTTTCTGGCGACTAGGATGAACACTGGAGCTTTCTTT.

This clonotype was seen more than once but under ten times. This chain uses TRBV7-2 with TRBJ2-1; unclear D gene. Germline lookup yields CDR1 SGHTA and CDR2 FQGNSA. The CDR3 consists of 13 residues. V was clipped by 5 bases and J by 4 bases, with 9 bases between them. CDR3 sequence (DNA): TGTGCCAGCAGCAACAGAGAGTACAATGAGCAGTTCTTC. Translating it yields CASSNREYNEQFF.

This clonotype was seen only once. The chain links TRBV14 to TRBJ2-1, with 10 bases lining up with TRBD2. In germline, CDR1 is SGHDN, CDR2 FVKESK. The CDR3 totals 19 residues. With 5 bases clipped from V and 0 bases from J, the junction kept 13 bases outside the gene matches. CDR3 nucleotides: TGTGCCAGCAGCTCACTAGCGGGATTCGACCTTAGCTCCTACAATGAGCAGTTCTTC. It is translated as CASSSLAGFDLSSYNEQFF.